Included here is one T cell receptor (beta chain) sequence, with context. The target of this receptor is not known. Qualities for individual bases were not recorded, and no much larger clone is one base off. The library was generated by the immunoSEQ multiplex PCR assay. For the multiplex PCR, a mixture combining 60 forward primers for TCR Vbeta segments and 13 reverse primers for TCR Jbeta segments was used. Amplification of the CDR3 region of rearranged TCR beta genes was performed with a multiplex PCR assay on genomic DNA. On the Illumina HiSeq System, the amplified TCR beta libraries were sequenced as 87-base-pair reads. The paper's data handling went like this. Across the 500 to 750 repertoires, a later analysis counted tens of millions of unique TCR beta chains, roughly 11 million of which were shared by at least two donors. A nearest-neighbor algorithm error-corrected the raw reads and collapsed the reads into unique sequences, merging closely related sequences to remove PCR and sequencing errors. V, D and J gene segments were assigned by aligning CDR3 sequences to IMGT reference sequences. For a sequence to be retained, a match of at least six nucleotides was required to both a V gene segment and a J gene segment. Rearrangements were classified as productive when the CDR3 lacked stop codons and remained in frame with V and J, and all other rearrangements were classified as non-productive. CDR3 was defined according to IMGT convention as the region running from the second conserved V-encoded cysteine to the conserved J-encoded phenylalanine. Sequences without an unambiguous match to a single V gene segment were excluded from the earlier analysis of almost 600 of the donors. An earlier analysis of a few hundred of the donors called V segments functional above 56.7% productive rearrangements and segregating when the between-donor standard deviation exceeded 5%. A statistical classification framework was developed to diagnose cytomegalovirus status using the catalog of TCR beta chain sequences. In a later analysis, TCR nucleotide sequences were compared against IMGT/GENE-DB human TR gene sequences so that V and J genes could be assigned. A later analysis assigned CDR3 sequences and most-parsimonious VDJ recombination scenarios with the TCRdist pipeline. A later analysis defined each TCR beta chain by its CDR3 amino acid sequence plus V-gene family, and excluded reads lacking a unique V-gene family. As a way to deal with suspected cross-contamination and a sequencing artifact, a later analysis dropped roughly 600 nucleotide sequences that were highly shared and had low generation probability. A later analysis calculated a clonal expansion index for each public chain from normalized within-repertoire ranks of inferred template counts. In a later analysis, generation probabilities were computed using a VDJ recombination model fitted to out-of-frame rearrangements, and the results were checked against IGoR. In a later analysis, TCR-TCR, TCR-HLA and TCR-CMV co-occurrence was scored with hypergeometric tests, and a repertoire-size bias correction was applied to TCR pairs. A later analysis estimated false discovery rates by permuting HLA or CMV assignments 20 times. In a later analysis, co-occurring TCRs were grouped using DBSCAN, and TCRdist sequence similarity was added for clustering within HLA-allele-positive subsets. Repertoires with fewer than 30,000 or more than 120,000 public chains, plus five repertoires with anomalous nucleotide sharing, were excluded from co-occurrence clustering. TCRdb limited this immuneACCESS table to in-frame rearrangements with V and J called. A share of clones is missing; checked studies link under half to unresolved V genes, and the rest is unexplained. Clonal size and the V and J genes are those of that table, whereas D and trimming came from the DNA. The sample yields about 160,000 clones; around 80% were counted once. About 6.3% of the sample rests with the top ten.

The cohort comprised fewer than 750 healthy bone marrow donors. At the time of sampling, all cohort members were nominally healthy, though unrecorded immune exposures were likely present. The donor tested CMV seropositive and was one of the 289 seropositive cohort members. A peripheral blood sample was provided by each donor, and peripheral blood mononuclear cells were used for TCR beta sequencing. The Qiagen DNeasy Blood Extraction Kit was used to extract genomic DNA from the blood cell samples. The germline V gene (reference sequence) sets CDR1 to LNHDA and CDR2 to SQIVND. V and J lose 4 bases and 10 bases, and a span of 14 bases separates them. Reading from cysteine to phenylalanine, the CDR3 counts 14 amino acids. Just the 42-base CDR3 DNA is kept, in frame starting at base 1. These data belong to a study of cytomegalovirus exposure and HLA in healthy donors (dated by TCRdb to 2016 to 2017). Looking at the study overall: According to an earlier analysis of 587 of the donors, roughly 180 million T cells yielded 120 million or so unique TCR beta sequences and about 280 Gb of sequence data. The study combined high-throughput TCR immunosequencing, statistical association of individual TCRs with disease status, and machine learning to predict cytomegalovirus infection status. An earlier analysis of more than 450 of the donors used high-throughput TCR beta sequencing to judge whether each TCR beta V gene segment behaved as functional or pseudogenic. Rather than drawing on any new phenotypic data, the later analysis identified candidate immune exposures from TCR beta sequences and the way those sequences occurred across donors. Alongside the repertoire data, information on donor age, sex, ethnicity and CMV serostatus was compiled. The study profiled the T cell repertoires of hundreds of subjects by immunosequencing and related them to cytomegalovirus serostatus. The study was designed to test whether signatures of past pathogen exposure could be identified by cataloging public T cell receptors. Every repertoire in the discovery cohort had been generated on one and the same sequencing platform. Of the 398 genotyped donors, approximately 81% were placed in the genetic ancestry cluster associated with self-reported Caucasian donors. Genome-wide SNP genotypes for about 60% of the roughly 670 donors were used in a later genetic analysis, which treated that subset as a discovery cohort. About 280 gigabases of sequencing data and 70 million to 95 million unique TCR sequences made up an early release that covered some 640 HLA-typed donors. Among roughly 400 genotyped donors of the cohort, an average of approximately 220,000 unique TCR beta nucleotide sequences was sequenced per donor, of which 15% to 20% were non-productive. To study patterns of TCR occurrence, a later analysis re-analyzed previously published TCR beta repertoires from 550 to 800 donors and added high-resolution HLA genotyping. HLA typing covered class I and class II loci at four-digit resolution. In addition to the first cohort of 500 to 850 subjects, a separate validation cohort of 130 or so different subjects was used. Typing coverage varied by locus: 629-630 donors for A, B, C, DRB1 and DQB1; more than 500 for DQA1; about 600 for DPA1; roughly 470 for DPB1. Roughly five DR-DQ haplotypes were handled as single units for association and clustering, since linkage in the cohort was strong.

Broad study findings and their caveats: In a later analysis, most CMV-associated TCR beta chains were found to appear HLA-restricted, with HLA associations seemingly driven largely by CMV exposure. A later genetic analysis reported fewer N-insertions in productive TCRs among donors in an Asian-associated ancestry cluster than the roughly 650-donor mean. Several of the top co-occurrence clusters appeared to be linked to parvovirus B19, influenza, CMV and Epstein-Barr virus, according to a later analysis. In an earlier analysis of around 600 of the donors, most TCR beta V segments were observed in productive rearrangements about 90% or about 30% of the time, broadly matching IMGT annotations. Because HLA typing was missing for some donors at each locus, association tests included only the typed subset. The authors suggested that the approach could potentially be extended to other disease states and immunological phenotypes. Because counts were too low, fewer than 20 rarely observed V segments, including chromosome 9 orphons, were excluded from the earlier analysis of several hundred of the donors. At a false discovery rate of 0.05, a later analysis linked about 16,000 TCR beta sequences to specific HLA alleles. Because the 87-base-pair reads could not distinguish some IMGT-functional V segments, including TRBV6-2 and TRBV6-3, those segments were excluded. A later analysis found that HLA-associated TCR beta chains were more clonally expanded and had lower generation probabilities than equally common non-associated chains. Presence/absence analyses assumed roughly uniform sequencing depth across donors, an assumption that may not hold. For the cohort, immune exposure information was limited to CMV serostatus. The sequencing pipeline was judged likely to have produced a cluster of highly shared sequence variants as a technical artifact. This cohort had only TCR beta chains sequenced, and the lack of alpha or paired-chain data limited which features could be detected. A further reported finding was that TCR beta sequences accurately predicted the HLA-A and HLA-B alleles for most subjects in the first cohort. According to a later analysis, TCR association rates differed among HLA loci, with DRB1 alleles showing the most associated TCRs and HLA-C alleles showing the fewest. The classifier was reported to diagnose cytomegalovirus status with high specificity and sensitivity in both the original and validation cohorts. Correlated functional status among segregating V segments might be attributable to linkage disequilibrium, but an unknown experimental factor could not be ruled out. Most TCR sequences were seen in very few donors, while some public TCRs were found in many individuals. In vitro tests confirmed that a few of the cytomegalovirus-associated TCR beta chains recognize cytomegalovirus antigens. In a later genetic analysis, a missense DCLRE1C variant was associated with V-gene and J-gene trimming of TCR beta chains, and the association was replicated in an independent cohort. A total of about 150 TCR beta chains were listed by the study as associated with cytomegalovirus. Strong co-occurrence of HLA alleles, especially DR and DQ, made assigning TCR associations to individual alleles difficult.

The chain employs TRBV19 and TRBJ1-6; no D segment can be confidently identified. The sequenced sample consisted of PBMCs. The clonotype comes from a male donor in good health and CMV-seropositive. CDR3 loop: CASSRGQAGSPLHF. The DNA sequence follows: TGTGCCAGTAGTAGAGGGCAGGCCGGCTCACCCCTCCACTTT.